The 15 T cell receptor beta chains below were found in one sample sequenced in a study of blood T cell repertoires in COVID-19. Produced via immunoSEQ multiplex PCR; TCRdb's table is partial and in-frame only. The table has roughly 110,000 clones, 82% seen once. Sequenced sample: peripheral blood. The receptors here all came from an older man with acute or convalescent COVID-19.

This chain connects TRBV24-1 to TRBJ2-1, with 9 bases that match TRBD1. From germline, CDR1 is KGHDR and CDR2 SFDVKD. J was trimmed by 9 bases and V by 7 bases; bases with no gene match: 12. The CDR3 length is 15 residues. For the CDR3, the DNA is TGTGCCACCAGCCAGACAGGGGGGAATGTCGGTGAGCAGTTCTTC. Translated: CATSQTGGNVGEQFF.

In nucleotides, the CDR3 is TGCGCCAGCAACCTGGCCGGGGGTGAATATGGCTACACCTTC. Its translation: CASNLAGGEYGYTF. This chain links TRBV5-1 with TRBJ1-2; D possibly corresponds to TRBD1 (5 bases). This CDR3 region has 14 residues. Between the trimmed V and J ends, which lost 6 bases and 5 bases, there was a span of 17 bases. Germline V gene sequence: CDR1 SGHRS, CDR2 YFSETQ.

This clone was recorded once. This rearrangement joins TRBV5-1 to TRBJ1-2; D unclear. Trimming took 4 bases from V and 6 from J, leaving 13 bases between them. Germline V gene sequence: CDR1 SGHRS, CDR2 YFSETQ. The CDR3 contains 13 residues. CDR3 residues: CASSPRVSDGYTF. The CDR3, as DNA: TGCGCCAGCAGCCCGAGGGTTTCGGATGGCTACACCTTC.

This rearrangement joins TRBV10-3 to TRBJ1-2; D is uncertain. The CDR3 contains 14 residues. Germline V gene sequence: CDR1 ENHRY, CDR2 SYGVKD. V lost 4 bases, J lost 2 bases, and 11 bases lay in between. Here the CDR3 DNA reads TGTGCCATCAGTGCTCAATCGGGGAACTATGGCTACACCTTC. It translates to CAISAQSGNYGYTF.

This chain uses TRBV19 with TRBJ2-7; D perhaps matches TRBD1 (6 bases). Trimming shortened V by 5 bases and J by 9 bases, and 20 bases separated the two germline ends. The germline CDR1 and CDR2 sequences are LNHDA and SQIVND (reference sequence). There are 14 residues in the CDR3. In nucleotides, the CDR3 is TGTGCCAGTAGTCGCCGGGACACCCATCTTGGGCAGTACTTC. Translation: CASSRRDTHLGQYF.

The chain carries TRBV7-3 and TRBJ1-1; D may be TRBD1 (5 bases). CDR3 length: 13 amino acids. Germline assignment: CDR1 SGHTA and CDR2 FQGTGA. Trimming removed 11 bases at V and 2 bases at J, with 15 bases between. CDR3 nucleotide sequence: TGTGCCGGCGGGGGAACGGTCAACACTGAAGCTTTCTTT. The encoded protein is CAGGGTVNTEAFF.

This chain uses TRBV28 with TRBJ1-2; D is unclear. V lost 8 bases and J lost 8, with 15 bases in between. This CDR3 has 12 amino acids. Germline V gives CDR1 MDHEN, CDR2 SYDVKM. The CDR3 loop reads CASVTSPEGYTF. The CDR3 DNA is TGTGCCAGCGTGACCTCGCCGGAGGGCTACACCTTC.

The chain employs TRBV5-4 and TRBJ2-3; TRBD2 aligns across 9 bases. Germline V gene sequence: CDR1 SGHNT, CDR2 YYREEE (reference sequence). Unmatched junction bases numbered 5, after V lost 0 bases and J lost 0 bases. The CDR3 is 17 amino acids. The CDR3 DNA reads as TGTGCCAGCAGCTTGGGGGGGCTAGCGGGGAGCACAGATACGCAGTATTTT. This codes for CASSLGGLAGSTDTQYF.

Worth noting for this clone: The junction shows a germline mismatch at one end, possibly a read error. The chain combines TRBV2 with TRBJ2-6, with D perhaps matching TRBD1 (5 bases). This CDR3 is built from 13 residues. Per the germline V gene, CDR1 is SNHLY and CDR2 is FYNNEI. The CDR3 DNA is TGTGCCGGCAGGGTAGCTGGGGCCAACGTCCTGACTTTC. As protein: CAGRVAGANVLTF. The whole variable domain, filled in from reference TRBV2 and TRBJ2-6, reads EPEVTQTPSHQVTQMGQEVILRCVPISNHLYFYWYRQILGQKVEFLVSFYNNEISEKSEIFDDQFSVERPDGSNFTLKIRSTKLEDSAMYFCAGRVAGANVLTFGAGSRLTVL.

CDR3 amino acids: CASTNRESNEKLFF. The CDR3 DNA reads TGTGCCAGCACGAACAGGGAATCTAATGAAAAACTGTTTTTT. This chain connects TRBV5-4 to TRBJ1-4, with D possibly being TRBD1 (6 bases). Germline V gene data show CDR1 as SGHNT and CDR2 as YYREEE (reference sequence). The germline V and J ends were trimmed by 6 bases and 3 bases, with 12 bases remaining between them. The length of the CDR3 is 14 residues.

J is TRBJ2-2 and V is TRBV3-1 (or the pseudogene TRBV3-2), with TRBD1 matching 7 bases. J gave up 3 bases and V 6 bases, and 4 bases lay outside the gene matches. Germline CDR1 LGHDT, CDR2 YNNKEL (reference sequence). The CDR3 runs 14 residues. The CDR3 sequence is CASRRQGDTGELFF. CDR3 coding DNA: TGTGCCAGCAGGCGACAGGGCGACACCGGGGAGCTGTTTTTT.

In its sample, this clone was seen once. The gene calls are TRBV6-5 and TRBJ2-1; 8 bases align to TRBD1. This CDR3 is 13 amino acids long. Germline CDR1 MNHEY, CDR2 SVGAGI. J lost 5 bases, V lost 10 bases, and 7 bases had no gene match. CDR3 bases: TGTGCCACCTCCGGGACAGGTGACAATGAGCAGTTCTTC. Translated, it gives CATSGTGDNEQFF.

In DNA form, the CDR3 reads TGTGCCAGCAGCGCGGGACTCCCCGGGGAGCTGTTTTTT. It codes for CASSAGLPGELFF. The chain combines TRBV5-5 with TRBJ2-2; possibly TRBD2 for D (6 bases). Trimming shortened V by 4 bases and J by 6 bases, and 10 bases separated the two germline ends. This CDR3 region has 13 residues. Germline V gives CDR1 SGHKS, CDR2 YYEKEE (reference sequence).

The gene calls are TRBV27 and TRBJ1-2; D is possibly TRBD1 (5 bases). This CDR3 spans 13 amino acids. The germline CDR1 and CDR2 sequences are MNHEY and SMNVEV (reference sequence). V was clipped by 6 bases and J by 3 bases, with 11 bases between them. Here the CDR3 reads CASSHRQYYGYTF. The CDR3 bases are TGTGCCAGCAGCCACCGACAGTACTATGGCTACACCTTC.

The chain has TRBV3-1 (or the pseudogene TRBV3-2) and TRBJ1-6, with a possible D match to TRBD1 (6 bases). The V end lost 4 bases, the J end lost 9 bases, and 10 bases lay between the germline ends. From germline, CDR1 is LGHDT and CDR2 YNNKEL (reference sequence). The CDR3 totals 13 residues. The CDR3 nucleotides read TGTGCCAGCAGCCTCTCAGGGGCTTCACCCCTCCACTTT. Translating it yields CASSLSGASPLHF.